Presented here are 22 T cell receptor beta chains from one specimen sequenced in a study of identifying expanded T cells in peripheral blood (dated by TCRdb to about 2019). The library was produced with the immunoSEQ multiplex PCR assay. The immuneACCESS repertoire file appears here via TCRdb, limited to in-frame rearrangements. These files lack a portion of the clones; in checked studies, under half of the deficit traces to unresolved V genes, and the cause of the others is not known. The sample profile shows 100,000 or so clones; around 88% of them were found once. The ten largest clones take up 17% of the sample. Sequencing was performed on blood. The source of these receptors is a person aged 18 to 70 in good health.

The chain combines TRBV7-2 with TRBJ1-5; D gene ambiguous. Per the germline V gene, CDR1 is SGHTA and CDR2 is FQGNSA. This CDR3 has 13 amino acids. Trimming stripped 0 bases from V and 3 bases from J, with 3 bases between. Here the CDR3 DNA reads TGTGCCAGCAGCTTAGCCTACAATCAGCCCCAGCATTTT. Translating gives CASSLAYNQPQHF.

V and J are TRBV6-5 and TRBJ1-5; D gene ambiguous. CDR3 length: 15 amino acids. V lost 5 bases, J lost 1 base, and 12 bases lay in between. Per germline, CDR1 MNHEY and CDR2 SVGAGI. The CDR3, as DNA: TGTGCCAGCAGTCTGTCCGTTAACAGCAATCAGCCCCAGCATTTT. Protein sequence: CASSLSVNSNQPQHF.

The rearrangement joins TRBV2 to TRBJ2-5; the D is unclear. Per germline, CDR1 SNHLY and CDR2 FYNNEI. CDR3 length: 14 residues. V was shortened by 1 base and J by 5 bases, with 11 bases between the two germline ends. CDR3 coding DNA: TGTGCCAGCAGTGAAGTTTCCGCGCCGGAGACCCAGTACTTC. It is translated as CASSEVSAPETQYF.

This rearrangement joins TRBV6-1 to TRBJ1-5, with TRBD1 as a possible D gene (6 bases). The CDR3 contains 13 residues. The V gene's germline CDR1 is MNHNS and CDR2 SASEGT. Trimming took 1 base from V and 7 from J, leaving 8 bases between them. The CDR3: CASSEGRGQPQHF. DNA of the CDR3: TGTGCCAGCAGTGAAGGAAGGGGGCAGCCCCAGCATTTT.

The rearrangement links TRBV7-9 to TRBJ2-1; D not certain. Per germline, CDR1 SEHNR and CDR2 FQNEAQ (reference sequence). CDR3 size: 14 residues. V was cut by 4 bases and J by 5 bases, with 12 bases left in between. The CDR3 sequence is CASSSGALHNEQFF. CDR3 sequence (DNA): TGTGCCAGCAGCTCCGGCGCGCTCCACAATGAGCAGTTCTTC.

The chain carries TRBV30 and TRBJ2-1; no reliable D call. Between the trimmed V and J ends, which lost 0 bases and 4 bases, there was a span of 10 bases. The germline gives CDR1 GTSNPN, CDR2 SVGIG (reference sequence). CDR3 length: 14 residues. CDR3 protein: CAWSVNFPYNEQFF. The DNA for the CDR3 is TGTGCCTGGAGTGTAAATTTCCCTTACAATGAGCAGTTCTTC.

The chain employs TRBV7-9 and TRBJ2-5; D ambiguous. CDR1 is SEHNR and CDR2 is FQNEAQ in the germline V gene (reference sequence). CDR3 length: 13 residues. V lost 4 bases, J lost 5 bases, and 11 bases lay in between. The CDR3 region is CASSYSSVETQYF. The CDR3 DNA reads as TGTGCCAGCAGCTACTCATCAGTGGAGACCCAGTACTTC.

The V call is TRBV19, the J call TRBJ2-2; D may be TRBD1 (6 bases). Germline V gene data show CDR1 as LNHDA and CDR2 as SQIVND (reference sequence). V was shortened by 4 bases and J by 4 bases, with 10 bases between the two germline ends. This CDR3 contains 14 residues. CDR3 in amino acids: CASSSPGATGELFF. The CDR3 DNA reads as TGTGCCAGTAGTAGTCCAGGGGCCACCGGGGAGCTGTTTTTT.

V is TRBV28 and J is TRBJ2-3; 8 nucleotides match TRBD2. Germline CDR1 reads MDHEN; CDR2 reads SYDVKM. V dropped 3 bases and J dropped 4; count of bases not matched to a gene: 3. The CDR3 contains 14 residues. The CDR3 nucleotides read TGTGCCAGCAGTTTTCCGCGGGGGGCAGATACGCAGTATTTT. Amino acids: CASSFPRGADTQYF. The full variable domain, completed using reference TRBV28 and TRBJ2-3, is DVKVTQSSRYLVKRTGEKVFLECVQDMDHENMFWYRQDPGLGLRLIYFSYDVKMKEKGDIPEGYSVSREKKERFSLILESASTNQTSMYLCASSFPRGADTQYFGPGTRLTVL.

The chain recombines TRBV9 with TRBJ2-3; tentatively, D is TRBD1 (5 bases). The CDR3 runs 15 residues. V was pared by 0 bases and J by 2 bases, with 10 bases between. The V gene's germline CDR1 is SGDLS and CDR2 YYNGEE. The chain's CDR3 is CASSVGIGVTDTQYF. For the CDR3, the DNA is TGTGCCAGCAGCGTAGGTATAGGGGTCACAGATACGCAGTATTTT.

This sequence joins TRBV18 and TRBJ1-5; D possibly corresponds to TRBD1 (5 bases). Trimming shortened V by 2 bases and J by 3 bases, and 8 bases separated the two germline ends. Germline values: CDR1 KGHSH, CDR2 LQKENI. This CDR3 has 14 amino acids. This chain's CDR3 is CASSPSDTNQPQHF. As DNA, the CDR3 is TGTGCCAGCTCACCATCGGACACCAATCAGCCCCAGCATTTT.

This sequence joins TRBV7-2 and TRBJ1-6; D uncertain. The CDR3 covers 14 residues. Germline V CDR1 and CDR2: SGHTA, FQGNSA. The V and J ends lost 3 bases and 6 bases respectively, with 9 bases between them. As DNA, the CDR3 is TGTGCCAGCAGCTTGGGTTGGATTAATTCACCCCTCCACTTT. The encoded protein is CASSLGWINSPLHF.

This sequence joins TRBV29-1 and TRBJ2-1; 8 bases agree with TRBD1. Per the germline V gene, CDR1 is SQVTM and CDR2 is ANQGSEA. CDR3 length: 14 residues. Trimming removed 7 bases from V and 2 bases from J; junction bases left unmatched: 7. DNA for the CDR3: TGCAGCGCCCAGGGGGCCCCCCCCTACAATGAGCAGTTCTTC. Amino acid sequence: CSAQGAPPYNEQFF.

The rearrangement links TRBV4-2 to TRBJ2-1; 11 bases are a match to TRBD2. Germline values: CDR1 LGHNA, CDR2 YNFKEQ. With 0 bases clipped from V and 8 bases from J, the junction kept 6 bases outside the gene matches. The CDR3 length is 16 residues. The CDR3 spells CASSQEGSGGADEQFF. The CDR3 DNA reads as TGTGCCAGCAGCCAAGAGGGTAGCGGGGGGGCTGATGAGCAGTTCTTC.

The V gene is TRBV5-1, the J gene TRBJ1-4, with D uncertain. Trimming stripped 4 bases from V and 3 bases from J, with 16 bases between. CDR1 and CDR2 from the germline V gene are SGHRS and YFSETQ. The CDR3 covers 16 residues. CDR3 amino acids: CASSRGSEAANEKLFF. CDR3 bases: TGCGCCAGCAGCCGAGGATCCGAGGCAGCTAATGAAAAACTGTTTTTT.

The V gene is TRBV4-3, the J gene TRBJ1-1; D is unresolved. This CDR3 spans 14 amino acids. Looked up from germline, CDR1 is LGHNA and CDR2 is YSLEER. The V gene lost 3 bases and the J gene lost 1 base, with 9 bases spanning the gap. CDR3 DNA: TGCGCCAGCAGCCACGACACCGCGAACACTGAAGCTTTCTTT. This encodes CASSHDTANTEAFF.

The V gene is TRBV27, the J gene TRBJ2-1; TRBD1 matches 7 bases. The V segment lost 3 bases and the J segment 4 bases; nucleotides outside the gene matches: 6. Germline CDR1 is MNHEY and CDR2 is SMNVEV (reference sequence). The CDR3 totals 15 residues. The DNA for the CDR3 is TGTGCCAGCAGTTTCGCAGGGGGTGTATACAATGAGCAGTTCTTC. Its translation is CASSFAGGVYNEQFF.

The genes are TRBV7-7 and TRBJ2-1; D may be TRBD1 or TRBD2 (5 bases each). The CDR3 extends over 15 amino acids. V was clipped by 5 bases and J by 0 bases, with 11 bases between them. In germline, CDR1 is SSHAT, CDR2 FNYEAQ (reference sequence). CDR3 sequence (DNA): TGTGCCAGCAGCCCCGGGGCCACCTCCTACAATGAGCAGTTCTTC. Translating it yields CASSPGATSYNEQFF.

The chain links TRBV12-5 to TRBJ2-5, with D possibly TRBD2 on 6 matching bases. This CDR3 is 13 amino acids long. Per germline, CDR1 LGHNT and CDR2 FRNRAP. V was clipped by 9 bases and J by 4 bases, with 15 bases between them. CDR3 sequence: CASAREVAETQYF. The CDR3 bases are TGTGCTAGCGCCAGGGAGGTAGCAGAGACCCAGTACTTC.

CDR3 bases: TGTGCCAGCAGCTCGACTGGGACTGAAGCTTTCTTT. Its protein product is CASSSTGTEAFF. This chain joins TRBV7-9 and TRBJ1-1; no definite D call. The V end lost 4 bases, the J end lost 5 bases, and 8 bases lay between the germline ends. Per germline, CDR1 SEHNR and CDR2 FQNEAQ (reference sequence). The CDR3 spans 12 residues.

The chain couples TRBV7-9 to TRBJ2-3; the D gene is possibly TRBD2 (6 bases). The CDR3 consists of 16 residues. Germline CDR1 and CDR2: SEHNR and FQNEAQ (reference sequence). Between the trimmed V and J ends, which lost 5 bases and 2 bases, there was a span of 17 bases. Written as DNA, the CDR3 is TGTGCCAGCAGCCCAAGCGGGCGGGCCAACACAGATACGCAGTATTTT. Translated, it gives CASSPSGRANTDTQYF.

The CDR3 here is CASRRLGGTNHPQPQHF. The CDR3 nucleotides are TGTGCCAGCAGGAGACTCGGAGGGACTAACCATCCTCAGCCCCAGCATTTT. The rearrangement uses TRBV21-1 and TRBJ1-5. TRBV21-1 is a listed pseudogene. The length of the CDR3 is 17 residues.